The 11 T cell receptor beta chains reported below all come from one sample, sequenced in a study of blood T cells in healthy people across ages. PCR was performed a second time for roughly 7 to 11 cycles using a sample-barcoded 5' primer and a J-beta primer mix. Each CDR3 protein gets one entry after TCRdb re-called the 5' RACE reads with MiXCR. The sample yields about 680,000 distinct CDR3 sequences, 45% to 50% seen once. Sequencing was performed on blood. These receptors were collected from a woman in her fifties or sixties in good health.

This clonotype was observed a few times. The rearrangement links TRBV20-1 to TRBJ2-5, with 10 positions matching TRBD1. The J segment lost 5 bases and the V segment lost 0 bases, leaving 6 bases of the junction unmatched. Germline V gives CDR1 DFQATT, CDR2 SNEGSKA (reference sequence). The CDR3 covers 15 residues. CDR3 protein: CSARDPGQGVETQYF. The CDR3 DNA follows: TGCAGTGCTAGAGACCCTGGACAGGGGGTGGAGACCCAGTACTTC.

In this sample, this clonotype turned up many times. CDR3 region: CSARMAGGLETQYF. The CDR3 nucleotides are TGCAGTGCTAGGATGGCGGGTGGCTTGGAGACCCAGTACTTC. The genes are TRBV20-1 and TRBJ2-5; maybe TRBD2 (5 bases). Trimming took 3 bases from V and 5 from J, leaving 16 bases between them. This CDR3 contains 14 residues. Germline assignment: CDR1 DFQATT and CDR2 SNEGSKA (reference sequence).

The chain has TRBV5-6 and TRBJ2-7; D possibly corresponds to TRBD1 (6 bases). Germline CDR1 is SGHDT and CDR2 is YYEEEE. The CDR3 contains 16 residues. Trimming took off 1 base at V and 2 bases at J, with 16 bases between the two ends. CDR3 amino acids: CASSLRGDRSTYEQYF. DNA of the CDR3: TGTGCCAGCAGCTTGCGAGGAGACAGGTCCACCTACGAGCAGTACTTC. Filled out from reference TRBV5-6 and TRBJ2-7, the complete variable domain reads DAGVTQSPTHLIKTRGQQVTLRCSPKSGHDTVSWYQQALGQGPQFIFQYYEEEERQRGNFPDRFSGHQFPNYSSELNVNALLLGDSALYLCASSLRGDRSTYEQYFGPGTRLTVT.

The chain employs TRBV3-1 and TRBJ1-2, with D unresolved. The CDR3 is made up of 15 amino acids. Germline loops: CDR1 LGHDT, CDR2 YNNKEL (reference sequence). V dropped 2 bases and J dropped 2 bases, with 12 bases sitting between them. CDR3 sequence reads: CASSQRNAKNYGYTF. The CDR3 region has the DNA TGTGCCAGCAGCCAAAGGAACGCCAAGAACTATGGCTACACCTTC.

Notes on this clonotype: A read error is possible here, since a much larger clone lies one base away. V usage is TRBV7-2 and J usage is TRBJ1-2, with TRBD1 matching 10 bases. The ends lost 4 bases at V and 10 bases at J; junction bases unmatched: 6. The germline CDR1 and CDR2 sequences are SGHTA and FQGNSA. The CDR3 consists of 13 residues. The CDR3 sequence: CTSSSRDRGHYTF. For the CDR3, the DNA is TGTACCAGCAGCTCCCGGGACAGGGGCCACTACACCTTC.

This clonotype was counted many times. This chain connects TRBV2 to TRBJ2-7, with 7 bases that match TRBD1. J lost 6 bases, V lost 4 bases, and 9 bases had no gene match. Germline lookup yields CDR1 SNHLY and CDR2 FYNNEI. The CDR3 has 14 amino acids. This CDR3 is CASSVGTALGEQYF. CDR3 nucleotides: TGTGCCAGCAGTGTTGGGACAGCACTGGGCGAGCAGTACTTC.

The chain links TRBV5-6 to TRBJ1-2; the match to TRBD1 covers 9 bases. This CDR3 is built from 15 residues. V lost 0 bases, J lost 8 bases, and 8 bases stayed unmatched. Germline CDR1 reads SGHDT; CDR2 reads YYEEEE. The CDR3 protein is CASSLVGTGNRGYTF. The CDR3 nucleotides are TGTGCCAGCAGCTTGGTGGGGACAGGGAATAGAGGCTACACCTTC.

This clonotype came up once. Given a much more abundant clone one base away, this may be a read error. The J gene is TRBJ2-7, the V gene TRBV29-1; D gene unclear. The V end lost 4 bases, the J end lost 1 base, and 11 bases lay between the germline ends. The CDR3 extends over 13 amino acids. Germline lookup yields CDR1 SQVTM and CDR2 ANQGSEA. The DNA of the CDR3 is TGCAGCGTTGGAGCCACAGATTCCTACGAGCAGTACTTC. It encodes CSVGATDSYEQYF.

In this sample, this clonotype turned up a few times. DNA of the CDR3: TGTGCCAGCAGCCTCGGACAGGGAGGTCATGAGCAGTTCTTC. Its protein product is CASSLGQGGHEQFF. The chain uses TRBV7-9 and TRBJ2-1; 8 bases align to TRBD1. CDR3 size: 14 residues. Trimming removed 5 bases from V and 8 bases from J; junction bases left unmatched: 8. Germline V lookup: CDR1 SEHNR, CDR2 FQNEAQ (reference sequence).

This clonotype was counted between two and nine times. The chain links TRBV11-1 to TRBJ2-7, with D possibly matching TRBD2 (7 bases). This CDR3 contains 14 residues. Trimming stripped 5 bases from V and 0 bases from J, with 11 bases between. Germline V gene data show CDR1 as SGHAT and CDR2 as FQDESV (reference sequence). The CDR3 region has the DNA TGTGCCAGCAGCCCGGGGGGCACCTCCTACGAGCAGTACTTC. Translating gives CASSPGGTSYEQYF.

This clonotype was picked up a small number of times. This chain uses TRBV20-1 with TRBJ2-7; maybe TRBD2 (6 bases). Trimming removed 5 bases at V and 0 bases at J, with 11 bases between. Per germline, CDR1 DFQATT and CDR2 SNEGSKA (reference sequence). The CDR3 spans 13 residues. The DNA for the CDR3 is TGCAGTGCTGCGACTAGAAGCTCCTACGAGCAGTACTTC. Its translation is CSAATRSSYEQYF.